The 20 T cell receptor beta chains listed next were all sequenced from one sample in a study of cytomegalovirus exposure and HLA in healthy donors. 13 Jbeta primers and 60 Vbeta primers were used for the PCR. TCRdb's copy holds only in-frame clones and misses some; the assay was immunoSEQ multiplex PCR. Of about 120,000 clones listed, about three quarters are singletons. Material for sequencing was PBMCs. These receptor sequences come from a woman in her thirties or forties in good health and CMV-seropositive.

The sample holds a few counts of this clone. The CDR3 bases are TGTGCCAGTAGTAGGGGACTAGCCGGGGAGCTGTTTTTT. As protein: CASSRGLAGELFF. V and J are TRBV19 and TRBJ2-2, with 8 bases aligning to TRBD2. V was pared by 4 bases and J by 6 bases, with 1 base of the junction left unmatched. Looked up from germline, CDR1 is LNHDA and CDR2 is SQIVND (reference sequence). This CDR3 has 13 residues.

The V and J genes are TRBV28 and TRBJ2-5; D might be TRBD1 (6 bases). Germline V gene lookup returns CDR1 MDHEN and CDR2 SYDVKM. The CDR3 totals 13 residues. The germline V and J ends were trimmed by 6 bases and 2 bases, with 10 bases remaining between them. The CDR3 loop reads CASRSGQQETQYF. CDR3 DNA sequence: TGTGCCAGCAGAAGCGGACAGCAAGAGACCCAGTACTTC.

This rearrangement joins TRBV5-4 to TRBJ1-1; TRBD1 is a possible D gene (5 bases). Deletions cut 0 bases from V and 3 bases from J, with 12 bases between. CDR3 length: 15 residues. Germline-derived CDR1 and CDR2 are SGHNT and YYREEE (reference sequence). CDR3 nucleotide sequence: TGTGCCAGCAGCTTGGATTATCAGGGATACACTGAAGCTTTCTTT. It is translated as CASSLDYQGYTEAFF.

Only a few counts were recorded for this clone. V gene TRBV5-1 combines with J gene TRBJ2-5; D possibly corresponds to TRBD1 (6 bases). V was cut by 0 bases and J by 2 bases, with 14 bases left in between. The germline CDR1 and CDR2 sequences are SGHRS and YFSETQ. The CDR3 totals 16 residues. CDR3 bases: TGCGCCAGCAGCTTGGAAACAGGGTATGGGCAAGAGACCCAGTACTTC. Protein: CASSLETGYGQETQYF.

This clone was observed a single time. The rearrangement joins TRBV6-5 to TRBJ1-4; D perhaps matches TRBD1 (5 bases). There are 14 residues in the CDR3. V was clipped by 0 bases and J by 7 bases, with 9 bases between them. Germline CDR1 and CDR2: MNHEY and SVGAGI. In DNA form, the CDR3 reads TGTGCCAGCAGTTACTCCCGCGGGGGTGAAAAACTGTTTTTT. This sequence encodes CASSYSRGGEKLFF.

The gene calls are TRBV5-1 and TRBJ1-2, with D unresolved. V dropped 4 bases and J dropped 1 base, with 11 bases sitting between them. The CDR3 spans 14 residues. From germline, CDR1 is SGHRS and CDR2 YFSETQ. For the CDR3, the DNA is TGCGCCAGCAGCCGTGAGGGATTTAACTATGGCTACACCTTC. Its translation is CASSREGFNYGYTF.

This rearrangement joins TRBV9 to TRBJ2-3, with D perhaps matching TRBD2 (5 bases). Trimming took off 1 base at V and 6 bases at J, with 9 bases between the two ends. Per germline, CDR1 SGDLS and CDR2 YYNGEE. The CDR3 is made up of 13 amino acids. The CDR3 nucleotides read TGTGCCAGCAGCGTACATCCGGGGGATACGCAGTATTTT. Translating it yields CASSVHPGDTQYF.

The V and J genes are TRBV9 and TRBJ1-4; 8 positions match TRBD1. The V gene's germline CDR1 is SGDLS and CDR2 YYNGEE. The CDR3 sequence is 19 residues long. J was trimmed by 8 bases and V by 4 bases; bases with no gene match: 22. The DNA of the CDR3 is TGTGCCAGCAGCTCCCGAGCTCGGCAGGGGGCCGGGTCGGGAGAAAAACTGTTTTTT. Protein sequence: CASSSRARQGAGSGEKLFF.

The genes are TRBV4-1 and TRBJ1-2; D possibly corresponds to TRBD1 (6 bases). V lost 2 bases to trimming and J lost 11 bases, with 24 bases between them. CDR1 and CDR2 from the germline V gene are MGHRA and YSYEKL. This CDR3 has 16 amino acids. The CDR3 loop reads CASSQNYGTPFSGYTF. The CDR3 DNA follows: TGCGCCAGCAGCCAAAATTACGGGACACCCTTTTCTGGGTACACCTTC.

This clone has just a few counts. V gene TRBV7-9 combines with J gene TRBJ1-4; D unresolved. From germline, CDR1 is SEHNR and CDR2 FQNEAQ (reference sequence). V shed 1 base and J shed 0 bases, with 12 bases lying between them. This CDR3 comprises 17 residues. CDR3 loop: CASSLDHYGATNEKLFF. CDR3 sequence (DNA): TGTGCCAGCAGCTTAGACCACTACGGTGCAACTAATGAAAAACTGTTTTTT. The full variable domain, rest sourced from reference TRBV7-9 and TRBJ1-4, is DTGVSQNPRHKITKRGQNVTFRCDPISEHNRLYWYRQTLGQGPEFLTYFQNEAQLEKSRLLSDRFSAERPKGSFSTLEIQRTEQGDSAMYLCASSLDHYGATNEKLFFGSGTQLSVL.

V usage is TRBV11-2 and J usage is TRBJ2-3, with 8 bases aligning to TRBD1. CDR3 length: 15 residues. Looked up from germline, CDR1 is SGHAT and CDR2 is FQNNGV. V shed 4 bases, J shed 5 bases, and the junction held 8 bases outside the gene matches. The CDR3, as DNA: TGTGCCAGCAGCTCGGACAGGGCCCTCTTAGATACGCAGTATTTT. Protein product: CASSSDRALLDTQYF.

This clone showed up just a few times. The gene calls are TRBV18 and TRBJ2-1; 11 bases align to TRBD1. This CDR3 is 15 amino acids long. Germline CDR1 KGHSH, CDR2 LQKENI. The V segment lost 5 bases and the J segment 3 bases; nucleotides outside the gene matches: 3. CDR3 protein: CASSAGTGGYNEQFF. For the CDR3, the DNA is TGTGCCAGCTCAGCCGGGACAGGGGGCTACAATGAGCAGTTCTTC.

The rearrangement joins TRBV5-4 to TRBJ2-7; D not resolved. Deletions cut 7 bases from V and 0 bases from J, with 8 bases between. This CDR3 contains 12 residues. From germline, CDR1 is SGHNT and CDR2 YYREEE (reference sequence). In DNA form, the CDR3 reads TGTGCCAGCGGGCGTGGCTCCTACGAGCAGTACTTC. Protein product: CASGRGSYEQYF. Full variable domain (missing parts from reference TRBV5-4 and TRBJ2-7): ETGVTQSPTHLIKTRGQQVTLRCSSQSGHNTVSWYQQALGQGPQFIFQYYREEENGRGNFPPRFSGLQFPNYSSELNVNALELDDSALYLCASGRGSYEQYFGPGTRLTVT.

V usage is TRBV5-6 and J usage is TRBJ2-7; D unresolved. V was shortened by 5 bases and J by 3 bases, with 21 bases between the two germline ends. Germline V gene lookup returns CDR1 SGHDT and CDR2 YYEEEE. This CDR3 region has 16 residues. The CDR3 is CASSKQFGPGLYEQYF. The CDR3 DNA reads TGTGCCAGCAGTAAACAATTCGGCCCAGGTCTCTACGAGCAGTACTTC.

The chain links TRBV5-1 to TRBJ1-2, with 7 bases aligning to TRBD1. V gave up 5 bases and J gave up 0 bases; unmatched junction bases: 7. This CDR3 has 15 residues. Germline-derived CDR1 and CDR2 are SGHRS and YFSETQ. CDR3 in DNA: TGCGCCAGCAGTCCCGGGACAGCTGCTAACTATGGCTACACCTTC. Protein product: CASSPGTAANYGYTF.

The chain uses TRBV6-5 and TRBJ2-7; TRBD2 aligns across 8 bases. J was trimmed by 6 bases and V by 3 bases; bases with no gene match: 7. Germline CDR1 and CDR2: MNHEY and SVGAGI. The CDR3 contains 14 residues. Written as DNA, the CDR3 is TGTGCCAGCAGTTATTCGGGGGGGGCTCGCGAGCAGTACTTC. Translation: CASSYSGGAREQYF.

The chain has TRBV29-1 and TRBJ2-1, with TRBD2 matching over 14 bases. Per germline, CDR1 SQVTM and CDR2 ANQGSEA. The CDR3 totals 14 residues. V trimming: 8 bases; J trimming: 10 bases; junction bases outside the gene matches: 10. In DNA, the CDR3 is TGCAGCCACACCGGGACTAGCGGGGGAAACGAGCAGTTCTTC. Residues: CSHTGTSGGNEQFF.

The rearrangement links TRBV19 to TRBJ2-1; D ambiguous. The V and J ends lost 5 bases and 6 bases respectively, with 11 bases between them. The CDR3 runs 13 residues. Germline assignment: CDR1 LNHDA and CDR2 SQIVND (reference sequence). The CDR3 protein is CASSSARGNEQFF. DNA for the CDR3: TGTGCCAGTAGTTCAGCACGCGGCAATGAGCAGTTCTTC.

The chain combines TRBV4-2 with TRBJ2-7; 7 bases line up with TRBD2. CDR1 is LGHNA, CDR2 YNFKEQ, per germline. This CDR3 has 13 amino acids. The junction had 0 bases not matched to a gene; V was cut back by 1 base and J by 3 bases. Here the CDR3 reads CASSQGTSYEQYF. The DNA of the CDR3 is TGTGCCAGCAGCCAAGGGACTAGCTACGAGCAGTACTTC.

With respect to this clone: The same CDR3 can be traced to other DNA sequences in this sample. V usage is TRBV5-1 and J usage is TRBJ2-3, with D tentatively TRBD2 (6 bases). In germline, CDR1 is SGHRS, CDR2 YFSETQ. V was cut by 0 bases and J by 1 base, with 6 bases left in between. This CDR3 spans 14 amino acids. DNA for the CDR3: TGCGCCAGCAGCTTGGGCGGGGGCACAGATACGCAGTATTTT. Translation gives CASSLGGGTDTQYF.